The T cell receptor beta chain under discussion was sequenced for a study of beta chain features in type 1 diabetes. The CDR3 is made up of 11 amino acids. Trimming shortened V by 6 bases and J by 8 bases, and 11 bases separated the two germline ends. Germline CDR1 is DFQATT and CDR2 is SNEGSKA (reference sequence). This clone showed up just a few times. What it recognizes is unknown. Isolation of CD4+ naive, central memory, regulatory and stem cell-like memory cells was achieved by sorting via CD45RO/CCR7/CD25/CD127/CD95/CD27. Purity (above 98%) was reached by all sorted populations. Study conclusions and caveats: Among patients with Type 1 diabetes, TCRB CDR3s were moderately but significantly shorter in every one of the four CD4+ subsets.

Reverse transcribing all isolated RNA meant expressed TCRB transcripts were sequenced. Sequencing of naive, central memory and regulatory T cell samples gave an average of about 3.7 million reads. Profiled with immunoSEQ multiplex PCR; TCRdb holds only in-frame clones, not every one. The data contain about 160,000 clones, approximately 9.9% of them singletons. The sequencing sample was made of central memory CD4+ T cells from blood. This TCR was recovered from a woman aged 18-29 years in good health. J is TRBJ2-1 and V is TRBV20-1, with a tentative D call TRBD2 (5 bases). The CDR3: CSALPGDEQFF. CDR3 DNA: TGCAGTGCCCTACCCGGGGATGAGCAGTTCTTC.